This T cell receptor (beta chain) stems from a study of technical replicates of blood from a handful of donors. Profiled with immunoSEQ multiplex PCR; TCRdb holds only in-frame clones, not every one. The top ten hold around 0.2% of the sample, which has around 80,000 clones, 95% to 98% seen once. Germline V gene data show CDR1 as MNHNS and CDR2 as SASEGT. This CDR3 contains 13 residues. Trimming took 6 bases from V and 2 from J, leaving 11 bases between them. The specimen sequenced was T cells isolated from PBMCs. The genes are TRBV6-1 and TRBJ2-7, with D possibly matching TRBD1 (5 bases). This TCR was sampled from a human donor in good health. The CDR3 spells CASRETAPYEQYF. The CDR3 DNA follows: TGTGCCAGCAGGGAGACAGCGCCCTACGAGCAGTACTTC.